This T cell receptor (beta chain) emerged from a study of beta chain features in type 1 diabetes listed by TCRdb under 2018. Regarding the research as a whole: No differences in mean age, gender distribution, total cell number or subset yield were found between patients and healthy donors. A total of about 100,000,000 sorted cells were examined across all samples, and RNA yield correlated strongly with the number of cells per subset. In the study, TCRB repertoires of sorted circulating CD4+ T cell subsets from recently diagnosed type 1 diabetes patients were compared with those of matched healthy donors. Whereas all 30 or so donors provided naive and central memory subsets, regulatory and stem cell-like memory subsets were isolated from just 8 patients and about 8 healthy donors.

The germline V gene gives CDR1 as SQVTM and CDR2 as ANQGSEA. Counted from cysteine to phenylalanine, this CDR3 has 14 amino acids. Only the CDR3 portion is preserved as DNA: 42 bases, with reading frame beginning at the first base. Unmatched junction bases come to 11, with V trimmed by 8 bases and J by 5 bases. Results the study describes overall, beyond this receptor: Shorter templates might have been favored by PCR, but patient and control samples were amplified and corrected together, so both groups would have been affected equally by any skew. At VDJ recombination sites, patients with type 1 diabetes made fewer insertions and deleted more nucleotides, a pattern implying thymic rearrangement abnormalities. Only small numbers of individuals were included in the HLA sub-analyses, which left unresolved whether HLA type had any influence on TCRB rearrangement. Because cDNA rather than genomic DNA was sequenced, highly expressing activated cells could have been over-represented, although no difference in activation and CD3 levels was found between groups. In all four CD4+ subsets, TCRB CDR3 length was moderately but significantly shorter in type 1 diabetes patients. Naive, central memory and regulatory TCRB repertoires appeared more similar among patients than among healthy donors.

This clone was counted only a few times. No cognate antigen has been identified for it. Within one base of it there is no much larger clone, and no base qualities were kept. All of the isolated RNA was reverse transcribed with the High Capacity cDNA Reverse Transcription Kit, so expressed TCRB transcripts were sequenced. Deep immunoSEQ sequencing was performed on naive, central memory and regulatory T cell samples, with an average of roughly 3.6 million total reads per sample. Sorted cells were lysed in RLT buffer, and RNA was extracted using DNase-treated RNeasy Micro or Mini kits according to cell number. Each cell subset was processed on its own to prevent cross-contamination, while patient and healthy donor samples were processed together. The immunoSEQ multiplex PCR was used to amplify TCRB sequences from cDNA, yielding 87-bp fragments that span the CDR3 region. Sequencing of the amplicons was performed on the Illumina HiSeq platform. Turning to the authors' computational methods: Synthetic template baselines were used to correct PCR bias computationally, reads within Hamming distance 2 were collapsed, and singletons that could not be merged were discarded. Reads were aligned to IMGT to assign V, D and J genes, CDR3 length, and insertions or deletions at six rearrangement sites. Within each subset, clonotype counts were normalized to sorted cell number, after which true diversity and Gini coefficients were computed with the tcR R package. The overlap coefficient, calculated on TCRB nucleotide sequences, was used to quantify repertoire sharing. Sourced from immuneACCESS, this table was stored by TCRdb with only in-frame sequences that have V and J called. A share of the clones is absent; for the studies checked, an unresolved V gene accounts for under half, and the remainder has no known explanation. D and trimming come from the DNA, and the V and J calls and clone size come from that table. The sample includes 300,000 to 350,000 clones, with around 9.3% observed a single time. The top ten clonotypes cover 0.9% to 1.1% of the sample.

Each donor gave one peripheral blood draw, averaging roughly 120 mL, which was collected into heparinised tubes. A BD FACSAria II was used to sort naive, central memory, regulatory and stem cell-like memory CD4+ T cells with a panel that included CD45RO, CCR7, CD25, CD127, CD95 and CD27. A purity above 98% was achieved for all sorted populations. PBMCs were separated immediately by Lymphoprep density gradient centrifugation and were stained directly, without being cultured. So that batch effects would be minimized, each experiment stained and sorted samples in pairs, pairing one healthy donor with one patient.

The source of this sequence is a man under 40 with type 1 diabetes. The receptor chain draws on TRBV29-1 and TRBJ1-3; the junction holds 8 bases that match TRBD1. Specimen: central memory CD4+ T cells from blood. This receptor has the CDR3 CSSCGQGYRNTIYF. The nucleotide sequence reads as follows: TGCAGCTCATGCGGACAGGGCTACAGAAACACCATATATTTT.